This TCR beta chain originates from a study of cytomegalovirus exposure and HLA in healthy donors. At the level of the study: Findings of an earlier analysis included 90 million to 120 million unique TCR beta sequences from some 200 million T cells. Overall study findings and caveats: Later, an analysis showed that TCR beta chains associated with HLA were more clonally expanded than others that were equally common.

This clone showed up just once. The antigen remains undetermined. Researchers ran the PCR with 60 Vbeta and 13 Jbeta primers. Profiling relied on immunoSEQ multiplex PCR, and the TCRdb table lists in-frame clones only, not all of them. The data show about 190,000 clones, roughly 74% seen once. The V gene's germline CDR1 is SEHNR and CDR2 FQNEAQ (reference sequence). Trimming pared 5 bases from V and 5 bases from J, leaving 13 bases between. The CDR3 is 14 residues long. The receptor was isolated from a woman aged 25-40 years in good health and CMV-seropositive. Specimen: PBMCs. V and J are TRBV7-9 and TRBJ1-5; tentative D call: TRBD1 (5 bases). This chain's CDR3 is CASSGTGGDQPQHF. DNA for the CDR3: TGTGCCAGCAGCGGGACGGGGGGGGATCAGCCCCAGCATTTT.